This is a list of T cell receptor beta chains from one sample in a study of neurological immune-mediated disorders. TCRdb reprocessed the 5' RACE reads with MiXCR, giving one entry per CDR3 protein. Found here are about 79,000 distinct CDR3 sequences, 13% to 15% of them singletons; the top ten hold more than 6%. The sample was PBMCs. The receptor source for this set is a woman between 50 and 59 years old in good health. Each CDR3 is given with its conserved first and last residue. Each record gives: clone size, V gene, J gene, D gene, CDR3 DNA, CDR3 protein. D genes are given only for firm matches. Clone size, where shown, is once, few, many, or a class for clones that have expanded.

many	TRBV6-6	TRBJ2-1	TRBD2	TGTGCCAGCAGTTTTCGGGAGGATGTCAATGAGCAGTTCTTC	CASSFREDVNEQFF
many	TRBV5-1	TRBJ2-3	.	TGCGCCAGCAGCATGACTAGAGCAGATACGCAGTATTTT	CASSMTRADTQYF
many	TRBV15	TRBJ1-6	.	TGTGCCACCAGCAGACCTACAGGCTCACCCCTCCACTTT	CATSRPTGSPLHF
many	TRBV12-3/TRBV12-4	TRBJ2-3	TRBD2	TGTGCCAGCCAGCGGGGAAACACAGATACGCAGTATTTT	CASQRGNTDTQYF
many	TRBV10-3	TRBJ1-5	.	TGTGCCATCAGTGAGGGCGGTCTGGATCAGCCCCAGCATTTT	CAISEGGLDQPQHF
few	TRBV6-5	TRBJ2-1	TRBD2	TGTGCCAGCAGTTACGACGTTGCGGGGGGTTGGAATGAGCAGTTCTTC	CASSYDVAGGWNEQFF
many	TRBV6-5	TRBJ1-1	.	TGTGCCAGCAGTTATTTAGGGGCAGCTTTCTTT	CASSYLGAAFF
many	TRBV11-2	TRBJ2-2	.	TGTGCCAGCAGCTTCGGTGGCCGACCGAACACCGGGGAGCTGTTTTTT	CASSFGGRPNTGELFF
many	TRBV20-1	TRBJ2-3	.	TGCAGTGCCCCCCTCGGAGGGACCGGCACAGATACGCAGTATTTT	CSAPLGGTGTDTQYF
many	TRBV5-1	TRBJ2-5	.	TGCGCCAGCAGAGAGGGTTTCCAAGAGACCCAGTACTTC	CASREGFQETQYF
.	TRBV20-1	TRBJ2-5	.	TGCAGTGCTAGACCCTCATGGGGGGAAGCGACCCAGTACTTC	CSARPSWGEATQYF
many	TRBV5-1	TRBJ2-6	.	TGCGCCAGCAGCTTGCGTACAGGGTCTGGGGCCAACGTCCTGACTTTC	CASSLRTGSGANVLTF
.	TRBV6-5	TRBJ1-2	.	TGTGCCACCGCGACAGGAGGGAACTATGGCTACACCTTC	CATATGGNYGYTF
many	TRBV10-3	TRBJ1-6	.	TGTGCCATCAGTGAGTCTCGGCAGGGGAATTCACCCCTCCACTTT	CAISESRQGNSPLHF
many	TRBV5-1	TRBJ1-5	TRBD1	TGCGCCAGCAGCTTGGGAGACAGGGACGGACAGCCCCAGCATTTT	CASSLGDRDGQPQHF
.	TRBV7-8	TRBJ2-7	TRBD1	TGTGCCAGCAGCCGGGGCCGGGACAGAGCCTACGAGCAGTACTTC	CASSRGRDRAYEQYF
many	TRBV7-8	TRBJ1-1	TRBD1	TGTGCCAGCAGCACCGGACAGGGGGGAGTGAACACTGAAGCTTTCTTT	CASSTGQGGVNTEAFF
many	TRBV5-1	TRBJ2-7	TRBD2	TGCGCCAGCAGCGCTTCGACTAGCGGGAACTACGAGCAGTACTTC	CASSASTSGNYEQYF
.	TRBV18	TRBJ2-3	.	TGTGCCAGCTCACCACTCGAGAGCACAGATACGCAGTATTTT	CASSPLESTDTQYF
many	TRBV5-1	TRBJ2-7	TRBD1	TGCGCCAGCAGGCCAGCGACAGGGGGCTACGAGCAGTACTTC	CASRPATGGYEQYF
many	TRBV29-1	TRBJ1-1	.	TGCAGCGTTGTTGACCTGGGAGCTTTCTTT	CSVVDLGAFF
many	TRBV11-3	TRBJ2-7	.	TGTGCCAGCAGCTCCGGCGCCTGGCACGGGACCGAGCAGTACTTC	CASSSGAWHGTEQYF
many	TRBV2	TRBJ1-1	.	TGTGCCAGCAGTGTGAGGGGGACTGAAGCTTTCTTT	CASSVRGTEAFF
.	TRBV25-1	TRBJ2-7	.	TGTGCCAGCAGTGACCCGTATGGAGTAGCGCCGACCTACGAGCAGTACTTC	CASSDPYGVAPTYEQYF
.	TRBV5-1	TRBJ1-1	.	TGTGCCAGCAGCACCATCTACAGGGAAATTGAAGCTTTCTTT	CASSTIYREIEAFF
many	TRBV5-6	TRBJ2-3	.	TGTGCCAGCAGCTCCTTGGGGCGGCGGTTCACAGATACGCAGTATTTT	CASSSLGRRFTDTQYF
many	TRBV29-1	TRBJ2-6	TRBD1	TGCAGCGTTGGGGGGGACAGGGGGCGATCTGGGGCCAACGTCCTGACTTTC	CSVGGDRGRSGANVLTF
many	TRBV5-5	TRBJ2-3	TRBD1	TGTGCCAGCAGCTTCCTAACAGGGGGCACAGATACGCAGTATTTT	CASSFLTGGTDTQYF
many	TRBV5-1	TRBJ2-3	TRBD2	TGCGCCAGCAACTTGGCAGCTCTAGCGGGAGGAGCAGATACGCAGTATTTT	CASNLAALAGGADTQYF
few	TRBV3-1	TRBJ2-7	TRBD1	TGTGCCAGCAGCCAAGGGGACAGGGGGAATTTCCGCCCCTACGAGCAGTACTTC	CASSQGDRGNFRPYEQYF
many	TRBV6-5	TRBJ2-2	.	TGTGCCAGCACCAAAAGGGGACTGAATCGAGGGGAGCTGTTTTTT	CASTKRGLNRGELFF
many	TRBV27	TRBJ2-3	.	TGTGCCAGCAGTTTTATCGGACAGTCGGGATCTACGCAGTATTTT	CASSFIGQSGSTQYF
many	TRBV5-5	TRBJ2-1	.	TGTGCCAGCAGCTTGTATCCGGGGACGAGGGATGAGCAGTTCTTC	CASSLYPGTRDEQFF
many	TRBV5-1	TRBJ2-7	TRBD1	TGCGCCAGCAGCTTCGGGACAGGAGAGGGAGAGCAGTACTTC	CASSFGTGEGEQYF
few	TRBV3-1	TRBJ2-1	TRBD2	TGTGCCAGCAGCCAAGATACTAGCGGGTATTCCTACAATGAGCAGTTCTTC	CASSQDTSGYSYNEQFF
.	TRBV10-1	TRBJ1-5	.	TGCGTCAGCTCCCAGGGGCGCAATCAGCCCCAGCATTTT	CVSSQGRNQPQHF
many	TRBV6-6	TRBJ1-4	TRBD1	TGTGCCAGCAGTTACACAGGGGCGGTTGAAAAACTGTTTTTT	CASSYTGAVEKLFF
many	TRBV7-2	TRBJ2-1	.	TGTGCCAGCAGCTTACAGGGCGGGGTGGGGCAGTTCTTC	CASSLQGGVGQFF
many	TRBV7-2	TRBJ1-5	.	TGTGCCAGCAGCTCCGGGGCCGATCAGCCCCAGCATTTT	CASSSGADQPQHF
many	TRBV25-1	TRBJ2-7	.	TGTGCCAGCAGTGAACGGATTCCCTACGAGCAGTACTTC	CASSERIPYEQYF
medium-sized	TRBV5-6	TRBJ2-5	.	TGTGCCAGCAGCTTGAGTGCAGGGAGGAAGACCCAGTACTTC	CASSLSAGRKTQYF
many	TRBV12-3/TRBV12-4	TRBJ2-5	.	TGTGCCAGCAGTTTAGTATTGGAGACCCAGTACTTC	CASSLVLETQYF
many	TRBV20-1	TRBJ2-4	.	TGCAGTGCTAGAGACGGCAGGGTGTCACTAAACATTCAGTACTTC	CSARDGRVSLNIQYF
.	TRBV28	TRBJ1-4	.	TGTGCCACCATGGGACGGGAGGGCTCAAATGAAAAACTGTTTTTT	CATMGREGSNEKLFF
many	TRBV12-3/TRBV12-4	TRBJ1-5	TRBD1	TGTGCCAGCAGCCGAATTGACAGGGGGAATCAGCCCCAGCATTTT	CASSRIDRGNQPQHF